A single T cell receptor (beta chain) is shown here with its context. This sample was taken from a study of T cell changes during pregnancy in multiple sclerosis. Germline-derived CDR1 and CDR2 are GTSNPN and SVGIG (reference sequence). V shed 4 bases and J 7 bases; nucleotides not matched to a gene: 11. The CDR3 has 15 amino acids. Profiled with immunoSEQ multiplex PCR; TCRdb holds only in-frame clones, not every one. The data hold some 43,000 clones, with around 90% observed a single time. This receptor was identified in a female donor in good health, enrolled as a control in a pregnancy study. This rearrangement joins TRBV30 to TRBJ2-3, with TRBD2 matching 10 bases. This material consisted of peripheral blood, taken in the first trimester of pregnancy. CDR3 sequence reads: CAWTLGLAGENTQYF. CDR3 sequence (DNA): TGTGCCTGGACCTTGGGGCTAGCGGGGGAAAATACGCAGTATTTT.